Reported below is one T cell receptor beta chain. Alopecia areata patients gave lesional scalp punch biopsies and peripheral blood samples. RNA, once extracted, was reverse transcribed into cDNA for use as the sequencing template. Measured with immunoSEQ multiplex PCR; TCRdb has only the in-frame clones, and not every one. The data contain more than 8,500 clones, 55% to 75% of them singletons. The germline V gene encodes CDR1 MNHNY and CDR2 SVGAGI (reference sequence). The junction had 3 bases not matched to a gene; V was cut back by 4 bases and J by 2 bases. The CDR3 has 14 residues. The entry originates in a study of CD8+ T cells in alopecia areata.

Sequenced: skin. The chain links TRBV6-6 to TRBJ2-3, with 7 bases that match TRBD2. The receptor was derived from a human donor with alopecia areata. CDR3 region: CASSSRDYTDTQYF. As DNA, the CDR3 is TGTGCCAGCAGTTCCCGGGACTACACAGATACGCAGTATTTT.